This T cell receptor (beta chain) originates from a study of CD8 T cells in Susac syndrome. V was shortened by 2 bases and J by 9 bases, with 4 bases between the two germline ends. Germline CDR1 MNHEY, CDR2 SVGEGT. CDR3 length: 11 residues. Study outcomes and limitations: The number of individuals included in the study's TCR sequencing and HLA analysis was acknowledged as relatively small.

This clonotype was observed a handful of times. Its specificity is unknown. With random hexamers, reverse transcription was performed on about 0.45 to 1 ug of RNA. TCRdb reanalysed the immunoSEQ multiplex PCR reads using MiXCR and keeps one entry per CDR3 protein. The sample lists about 300,000 distinct CDR3 sequences, roughly 85% occurring once. Sequencing of TCR beta was carried out in blood CD8+ and CD4+ T cells. It was negative isolation that provided the CD8+ and CD4+ T cells, whereas TEMRA cells were enriched by FACS. The clonotype was recovered from a human donor with multiple sclerosis. The chain joins TRBV6-2 or TRBV6-3 to TRBJ2-2, with D hard to call. Sequenced material: CD8+ T cells from PBMCs. Written as DNA, the CDR3 is TGTGCCAGCAGTTACGCCAGGGAGCTGTTTTTT. Protein: CASSYARELFF.